These 16 T cell receptor beta chains were all obtained from the same sample, sequenced in a study of blood T cell repertoires in COVID-19 (dated by TCRdb to the early 2020s). Library construction relied on the immunoSEQ multiplex PCR assay. TCRdb provides this immuneACCESS table in a form limited to in-frame rearrangements. Some clones are lacking; in checked studies, under half of them reflect an unresolved V gene, and why the rest are absent is not known. The sample table holds some 230,000 clones, of which more than 75% were seen once. The ten largest clones represent 2.9% of the sample. Sequencing was done on a sample of peripheral blood. The receptor set was obtained from a man aged 50-59 years who had recovered from COVID-19.

A note on this clone: Other nucleotide sequences in the sample specify the same CDR3. The J gene is TRBJ2-7, the V gene TRBV7-8; 9 positions agree with TRBD1. The CDR3 has 14 residues. Germline V CDR1 and CDR2: SGHVS, FQNEAQ. V lost 2 bases, J lost 4 bases, and 3 bases stayed unmatched. CDR3 in DNA: TGTGCCAGCAGCTTACGGGACAGGGTATACGAGCAGTACTTC. Protein product: CASSLRDRVYEQYF.

The CDR3 here is CASSLGTVEEQYF. CDR3 sequence (DNA): TGTGCCAGCAGCTTAGGGACAGTGGAGGAGCAGTATTTT. The chain employs TRBV7-2 and TRBJ2-3, with a tentative D call TRBD1 (6 bases). Trimming removed 1 base at V and 11 bases at J, with 13 bases between. Germline CDR1 and CDR2: SGHTA and FQGNSA. This CDR3 has 13 amino acids. The full variable domain, its missing parts supplied by reference TRBV7-2 and TRBJ2-3, is GAGVSQSPSNKVTEKGKDVELRCDPISGHTALYWYRQSLGQGLEFLIYFQGNSAPDKSGLPSDRFSAERTGGSVSTLTIQRTQQEDSAVYLCASSLGTVEEQYFGPGTRLTVL.

The chain carries TRBV30 and TRBJ2-7, with D possibly being TRBD1 (5 bases). Germline assignment: CDR1 GTSNPN and CDR2 SVGIG (reference sequence). The CDR3 covers 12 residues. V dropped 4 bases and J dropped 6 bases, with 13 bases sitting between them. This CDR3 reads CAWTYQGFEQYF. As DNA, the CDR3 is TGTGCCTGGACGTATCAGGGTTTCGAGCAGTACTTC.

This clone has only one observation. CDR3 DNA: TGTGCCAGCAGTTTAGATGGGACAGCCTATGGCTACACCTTC. This encodes CASSLDGTAYGYTF. The chain uses TRBV28 and TRBJ1-2; 7 bases match TRBD1. Germline CDR1 reads MDHEN; CDR2 reads SYDVKM. CDR3 length equals 14 residues. With V trimmed by 2 bases and J by 4 bases, 4 bases remained unmatched.

V is TRBV6-6 and J is TRBJ1-2, with 8 bases that match TRBD1. After removal of 4 bases from V and 3 bases from J, the junction contained 10 bases not matched to a gene. CDR3 size: 16 residues. Germline-derived CDR1 and CDR2 are MNHNY and SVGAGI (reference sequence). CDR3 DNA: TGTGCCAGCAGTTTTCTAGGACAGGGTGAACACTATGGCTACACCTTC. Protein: CASSFLGQGEHYGYTF.

This clone was detected only once. V and J are TRBV5-5 and TRBJ2-1, with 10 bases that match TRBD2. CDR3 size: 14 residues. Germline V gives CDR1 SGHKS, CDR2 YYEKEE (reference sequence). With V trimmed by 4 bases and J by 7 bases, 5 bases remained unmatched. CDR3 protein: CASSRGTSENEQFF. The CDR3 nucleotides are TGTGCCAGCAGCCGTGGGACTAGCGAAAATGAGCAGTTCTTC.

V is TRBV5-1 and J is TRBJ2-1; D perhaps matches TRBD2 (6 bases). Trimming removed 2 bases from V and 1 base from J, with 7 bases in between. The CDR3 has 14 amino acids. In germline, CDR1 is SGHRS, CDR2 YFSETQ. The CDR3 DNA reads TGCGCCAGCAGCTTCGGGGGTTCCTACAATGAGCAGTTCTTC. Translating gives CASSFGGSYNEQFF.

V gene TRBV10-1 combines with J gene TRBJ2-7, with TRBD1 matching over 8 bases. The CDR3 is 15 residues long. Germline V CDR1 and CDR2: WNHNN, SYGVQD (reference sequence). After removal of 4 bases from V and 2 bases from J, the junction contained 7 bases not matched to a gene. The CDR3 is CASSGPVTGAYEQYF. DNA for the CDR3: TGCGCCAGCAGTGGGCCAGTGACAGGGGCCTACGAGCAGTACTTC.

This sequence joins TRBV5-6 and TRBJ2-4; 9 positions agree with TRBD2. V lost 4 bases and J lost 8; bases outside the gene matches: 13. The CDR3 has 16 amino acids. Germline V gene sequence: CDR1 SGHDT, CDR2 YYEEEE. CDR3 nucleotide sequence: TGTGCCAGCAGCACTTCTCTAGCGGGAAAGTTGGACATTCAGTACTTC. This codes for CASSTSLAGKLDIQYF.

The genes are TRBV2 and TRBJ2-2, with a weak D call TRBD1 (5 bases). V was cut by 5 bases and J by 1 base, with 11 bases left in between. The CDR3 extends over 15 amino acids. Germline assignment: CDR1 SNHLY and CDR2 FYNNEI. The CDR3 DNA reads as TGTGCCAGCAGTAGAGACCAGGGGAACACCGGGGAGCTGTTTTTT. Residues: CASSRDQGNTGELFF.

The count of this clone is one. V usage is TRBV6-2 or TRBV6-3 and J usage is TRBJ2-2, with 9 bases identical to TRBD1. After removal of 5 bases from V and 0 bases from J, the junction contained 1 base not matched to a gene. The germline CDR1 and CDR2 sequences are MNHEY and SVGEGT. This CDR3 contains 15 residues. The CDR3 loop is CASSRQGANTGELFF. The CDR3 DNA sequence: TGTGCCAGCAGTCGACAGGGGGCGAACACCGGGGAGCTGTTTTTT.

This clone was observed once. The rearrangement joins TRBV2 to TRBJ1-2; D may be TRBD1 (5 bases). The CDR3 spans 14 residues. V was clipped by 5 bases and J by 4 bases, with 14 bases between them. The germline gives CDR1 SNHLY, CDR2 FYNNEI. The CDR3 region has the DNA TGTGCCAGCAGTCCATCGGGGGTGGGCTATGGCTACACCTTC. Protein product: CASSPSGVGYGYTF.

The CDR3 is CASSWGSSGMMTGELFF. In DNA form, the CDR3 reads TGTGCCAGCAGTTGGGGCTCTAGCGGGATGATGACCGGGGAGCTGTTTTTT. The V gene is TRBV28, the J gene TRBJ2-2; the match to TRBD2 covers 9 bases. In germline, CDR1 is MDHEN, CDR2 SYDVKM. V trimming: 4 bases; J trimming: 5 bases; junction bases outside the gene matches: 11. The CDR3 length is 17 residues.

This chain uses TRBV28 with TRBJ1-6, with TRBD1 identical over 9 bases. V shed 7 bases, J shed 7 bases, and the junction held 20 bases outside the gene matches. This CDR3 is 19 amino acids long. Germline values: CDR1 MDHEN, CDR2 SYDVKM. For the CDR3, the DNA is TGTGCCAGCAACCCCTTCTGGGACAGGGTTGCGGGAATCAATTCACCCCTCCACTTT. Protein product: CASNPFWDRVAGINSPLHF.

The genes are TRBV9 and TRBJ2-7; D may be TRBD1 (6 bases). V was cut by 0 bases and J by 3 bases, with 10 bases left in between. The CDR3 is 14 residues long. Germline V gives CDR1 SGDLS, CDR2 YYNGEE. The CDR3 region is CASSVGTGNYEQYF. CDR3 nucleotides: TGTGCCAGCAGCGTAGGAACAGGGAACTACGAGCAGTACTTC.

The chain links TRBV30 to TRBJ2-1; the D gene is possibly TRBD1 (6 bases). The CDR3 covers 15 residues. The germline CDR1 and CDR2 sequences are GTSNPN and SVGIG (reference sequence). Trimming removed 3 bases from V and 6 bases from J, with 18 bases in between. CDR3 amino acids: CAWSVGIVGGNEQFF. DNA for the CDR3: TGTGCCTGGAGCGTAGGAATCGTAGGGGGCAATGAGCAGTTCTTC.